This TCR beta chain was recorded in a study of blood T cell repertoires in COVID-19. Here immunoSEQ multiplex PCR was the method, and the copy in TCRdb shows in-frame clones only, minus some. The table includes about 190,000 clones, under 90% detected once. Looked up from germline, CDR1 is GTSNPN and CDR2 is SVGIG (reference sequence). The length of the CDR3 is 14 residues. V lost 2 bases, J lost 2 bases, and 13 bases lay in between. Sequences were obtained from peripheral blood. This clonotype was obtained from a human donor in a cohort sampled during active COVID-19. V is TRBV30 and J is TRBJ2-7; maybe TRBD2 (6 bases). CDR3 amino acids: CAWSSSPGAYEQYF. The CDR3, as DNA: TGTGCCTGGAGTTCGTCTCCGGGGGCCTACGAGCAGTACTTC.